This paragraph covers one T cell receptor beta chain sequence. The antigen is unknown. Repertoires were generated with immunoSEQ multiplex PCR, while TCRdb's copy carries only in-frame clones and drops some. The sample totals about 140,000 clones. The data originate from a study of T cell responses to AZD1222 COVID-19 vaccine. Study-level findings and limits: Donors were mostly white British, more females; clonal diversity possibly underestimated. Per reports, nearly half of all spike-specific TCRs target regions that are unmutated in variants. Spike-spanning, vaccine-associated CD4 TCRs were dominant at 160-218 and 743-854. Sampling that yielded the repertoires occurred only after the peak T cell response.

Looked up from germline, CDR1 is SGDLS and CDR2 is YYNGEE. After removal of 4 bases from V and 9 bases from J, the junction contained 11 bases not matched to a gene. The CDR3 length is 16 residues. This chain connects TRBV9 to TRBJ2-3; 13 nucleotides line up with TRBD2. Sequencing used peripheral blood. This TCR was recovered from an adult in good health. CDR3 in DNA: TGTGCCAGCAGCTCTCGACTAGCGGGGGGCGGAGGGACGCAGTATTTT. Translation: CASSSRLAGGGGTQYF.